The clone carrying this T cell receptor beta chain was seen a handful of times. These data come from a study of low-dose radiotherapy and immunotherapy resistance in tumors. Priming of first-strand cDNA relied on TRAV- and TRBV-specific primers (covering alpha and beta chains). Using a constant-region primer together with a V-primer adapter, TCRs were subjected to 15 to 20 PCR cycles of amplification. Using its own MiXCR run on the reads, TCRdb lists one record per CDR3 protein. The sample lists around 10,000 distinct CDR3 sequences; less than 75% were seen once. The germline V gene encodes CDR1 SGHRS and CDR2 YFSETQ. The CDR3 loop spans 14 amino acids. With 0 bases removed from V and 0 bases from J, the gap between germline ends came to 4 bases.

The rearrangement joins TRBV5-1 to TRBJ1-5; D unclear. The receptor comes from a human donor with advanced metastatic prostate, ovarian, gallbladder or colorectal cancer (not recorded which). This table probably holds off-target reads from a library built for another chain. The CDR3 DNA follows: TGCGCCAGCAGCTTGGATGGTAGCAATCAGCCCCAGCATTTT. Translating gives CASSLDGSNQPQHF. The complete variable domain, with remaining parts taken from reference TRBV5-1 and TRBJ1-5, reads KAGVTQTPRYLIKTRGQQVTLSCSPISGHRSVSWYQQTPGQGLQFLFEYFSETQRNKGNFPGRFSGRQFSNSRSEMNVSTLELGDSALYLCASSLDGSNQPQHFGDGTRLSIL.